The rows below give T cell receptor beta chains drawn from one sample of a study of blood T cell repertoires in COVID-19. Generated by immunoSEQ multiplex PCR, the TCRdb table keeps only in-frame clones and is missing some. The sample has 220,000 or so clones; roughly 84% are singletons. Sequenced sample: PBMCs or T cells enriched from blood (not recorded which). The receptors here all came from a woman between 40 and 55 years old who had recovered from COVID-19. The CDR3 runs from the conserved cysteine through the conserved F or W. A D gene is named only where the DNA matches it firmly. Size values are once, few and many counts, or a class for expanded clones, and some rows have none.

d_gene	v_gene	j_gene	abundance	CDR3nt	CDR3aa
.	TRBV7-9	TRBJ1-2	once	TGTGCCAGCAGTCGAGGGGAGGGACTACGGGACACCTTC	CASSRGEGLRDTF
TRBD2	TRBV15	TRBJ2-1	.	TGTGCCACCAGCAGATTAGCGGGAGATGGTGAGCAGTTCTTC	CATSRLAGDGEQFF
TRBD2	TRBV7-2	TRBJ2-1	.	TGTGCCAGCAGCTTACCTGGACTAGCGGATTACAATGAGCAGTTCTTC	CASSLPGLADYNEQFF
TRBD2	TRBV15	TRBJ2-7	.	TGTGCCACCAGGAGGGGCGGGGGGAACTCCTACGAGCAGTACTTC	CATRRGGGNSYEQYF
.	TRBV15	TRBJ1-6	few	TGTGCCACCAGCTCTCGGACAGATAATTCACCCCTCCACTTT	CATSSRTDNSPLHF
.	TRBV19	TRBJ1-5	once	TGTGCCAGTAGTATTCAGGGTAATTCGTTTCAGCCCCAGCATTTT	CASSIQGNSFQPQHF
.	TRBV5-4	TRBJ2-3	.	TGTGCCAGCAGCTCCGGGACACGGGACGCTACGCAGTATTTT	CASSSGTRDATQYF
TRBD1	TRBV7-3	TRBJ2-2	.	TGTGCCAGCAGCTTTTTAGCGGGACAGGGGGAACACGCCGGGGAGCTGTTTTTT	CASSFLAGQGEHAGELFF
TRBD2	TRBV5-1	TRBJ2-7	.	TGCGCCAGCAGCCTGGACGGGGGGTCCATCTACGAGCAGTACTTC	CASSLDGGSIYEQYF
TRBD1	TRBV7-2	TRBJ1-1	.	TGTGCCAGCAGCTTCCAGGGGGCTGAAGCTTTCTTT	CASSFQGAEAFF
TRBD1	TRBV11-2	TRBJ1-2	.	TGTGCCAGCAGCTACACCAGGGGGCTGAACTATGGCTACACCTTC	CASSYTRGLNYGYTF
.	TRBV6-6	TRBJ2-1	.	TGTGCCAGCAGTTCCGCCTCGTTAGCGACCTACAATGAGCAGTTCTTC	CASSSASLATYNEQFF
TRBD1	TRBV19	TRBJ1-5	.	TGTGCCAGTAGAATCACAGGGGGCGAAAGCAATCAGCCCCAGCATTTT	CASRITGGESNQPQHF
.	TRBV28	TRBJ2-7	.	TGTGCCAGCAGTTTAGGAGGGGGCAGGTACGAGCAGTACTTC	CASSLGGGRYEQYF
TRBD1	TRBV27	TRBJ2-1	once	TGTGCCAGCAGTATCGACAGGGACAATGAGCAGTTCTTC	CASSIDRDNEQFF
.	TRBV30	TRBJ1-1	.	TGTGCCTGGAGTGTACAGGAGGGGACTGAAGCTTTCTTT	CAWSVQEGTEAFF
TRBD1	TRBV6-1	TRBJ1-5	few	TGTGCCAGCAGTGAAGGGACAGGCGCCTATAGCAATCAGCCCCAGCATTTT	CASSEGTGAYSNQPQHF
.	TRBV11-2	TRBJ2-3	.	TGTGCCAGCAGATTTAACGGGGATACGCAGTATTTT	CASRFNGDTQYF
TRBD1	TRBV7-2	TRBJ1-3	once	TGTGCCACCAGACAGGGCCCGGGAAACACCATATATTTT	CATRQGPGNTIYF
.	TRBV15	TRBJ2-3	.	TGTGCCACCAGCAGAGAAGCGGAAACCCCTGCGGATACGCAGTATTTT	CATSREAETPADTQYF
TRBD1	TRBV7-2	TRBJ1-2	.	TGTGCCAGCAGCGCCGACAGGGGGCGGCACTATGGCTACACCTTC	CASSADRGRHYGYTF
TRBD1	TRBV7-2	TRBJ1-2	.	TGTGCCAGCAGCCCCCCCGGGACAGGGAACCATGGCTACACCTTC	CASSPPGTGNHGYTF
TRBD2	TRBV5-5	TRBJ2-5	.	TGTGCCAGCAGCTTACCAACACCGGGAGGACGAGAGACCCAGTACTTC	CASSLPTPGGRETQYF
TRBD1	TRBV15	TRBJ1-2	.	TGTGCCACCAGCAGAGAAAGGGGACAGGTTGGTGGCTACACCTTC	CATSRERGQVGGYTF
TRBD1	TRBV5-5	TRBJ1-2	.	TGTGCCAGCAGCTCAGGGGGGAGAGGTGGCTACACCTTC	CASSSGGRGGYTF
TRBD1	TRBV28	TRBJ2-2	.	TGTGCCAGCAGGGACAGGGGGCTACCCGGGGAGCTGTTTTTT	CASRDRGLPGELFF
.	TRBV3-1/TRBV3-2	TRBJ2-3	.	TGTGCCAGCAGCCGATCGACAGTGAGCACAGATACGCAGTATTTT	CASSRSTVSTDTQYF
.	TRBV9	TRBJ2-1	.	TGTGCCAGCAGAGACCCGGCCCAGGGGGAGGACTACAATGAGCAGTTCTTC	CASRDPAQGEDYNEQFF
TRBD2	TRBV2	TRBJ2-3	.	TGTGCCAGCAGAGGGGGAGCGGGGGCAGATACGCAGTATTTT	CASRGGAGADTQYF
TRBD2	TRBV3-1/TRBV3-2	TRBJ2-2	few	TGTGCCAGCAGCCCTAGCGGGTACACCGGGGAGCTGTTTTTT	CASSPSGYTGELFF
.	TRBV7-2	TRBJ2-6	once	TGTGCCAGCAGCTTTTGGGCCAACTCTGGGGCCAACGTCCTGACTTTC	CASSFWANSGANVLTF
.	TRBV7-8	TRBJ1-5	few	TGTGCCAGCAGCTTAGGGGGCGCGACTCAGCCCCAGCATTTT	CASSLGGATQPQHF
.	TRBV11-2	TRBJ1-1	many	TGTGCCAGCAGCTCACTGGTGAACACTGAAGCTTTCTTT	CASSSLVNTEAFF
.	TRBV6-5	TRBJ2-5	many	TGTGCCAGCACTCGACTTGGGGAGACCCAGTACTTC	CASTRLGETQYF
TRBD1	TRBV14	TRBJ2-7	.	TGTGCCAGCAGTTGGACCGGGACAGGTCCCGAGCAGTACTTC	CASSWTGTGPEQYF
TRBD1	TRBV29-1	TRBJ2-1	.	TGCAGCGTTAGAGGACAGGGGGCCTACAATGAGCAGTTCTTC	CSVRGQGAYNEQFF
TRBD2	TRBV5-1	TRBJ2-3	once	TGCGCCAGCAGCTTGGACTCTAGCGGGAGAGGAGATACGCAGTATTTT	CASSLDSSGRGDTQYF
.	TRBV5-6	TRBJ1-6	.	TGTGCCAGCAGCTTGTGGCAGCGGGGGACTAATTCACCCCTCCACTTT	CASSLWQRGTNSPLHF
.	TRBV5-5	TRBJ1-3	.	TGTGCCAGCAGCTTCACCGGGGGGCCTGGAAACACCATATATTTT	CASSFTGGPGNTIYF
.	TRBV5-4	TRBJ2-3	.	TGTGCCAGCAGCTCATCCGGGACAAAGGGCACAGATACGCAGTATTTT	CASSSSGTKGTDTQYF
.	TRBV2	TRBJ1-1	many	TGTGCCAGCAGCTTCATCCTAGAAGCTTTCTTT	CASSFILEAFF
.	TRBV6-5	TRBJ1-1	once	TGTGCCAGCAATCGGGACACGAACACTGAAGCTTTCTTT	CASNRDTNTEAFF
TRBD1	TRBV6-5	TRBJ2-3	.	TGTGCCAGCAGTCCGGGACAGGGTCCCACAGATACGCAGTATTTT	CASSPGQGPTDTQYF
.	TRBV6-2/TRBV6-3	TRBJ1-2	.	TGTGCCAGCAGTTACTCGAAGGGAGGCAATGGCTACACCTTC	CASSYSKGGNGYTF
TRBD1	TRBV5-5	TRBJ2-1	.	TGTGCCAGCAGCATGACAGGGCCCTACAATGAGCAGTTCTTC	CASSMTGPYNEQFF
TRBD2	TRBV2	TRBJ2-2	.	TGTGCCAGCAGTGTTGCAATAGCGGGCATCACCGGGGAGCTGTTTTTT	CASSVAIAGITGELFF
.	TRBV19	TRBJ2-2	.	TGTGCCAGTAGTATCGTCGGTTCGAACACCGGGGAGCTGTTTTTT	CASSIVGSNTGELFF
.	TRBV29-1	TRBJ2-1	.	TGCAGCGTCCCCTCGAGAGGTGAGCAGTTCTTC	CSVPSRGEQFF